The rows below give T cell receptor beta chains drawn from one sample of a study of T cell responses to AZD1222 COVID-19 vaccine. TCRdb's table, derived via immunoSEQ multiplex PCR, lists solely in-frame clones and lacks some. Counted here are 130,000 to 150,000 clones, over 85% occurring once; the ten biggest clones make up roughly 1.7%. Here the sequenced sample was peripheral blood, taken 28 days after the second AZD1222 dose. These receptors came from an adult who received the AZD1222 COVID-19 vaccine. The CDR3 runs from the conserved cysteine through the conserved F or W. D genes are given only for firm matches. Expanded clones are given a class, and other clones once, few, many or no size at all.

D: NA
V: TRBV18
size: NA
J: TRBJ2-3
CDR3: CASSPPVNAGDTQYF
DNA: TGTGCCAGCTCACCTCCGGTTAATGCGGGGGATACGCAGTATTTT

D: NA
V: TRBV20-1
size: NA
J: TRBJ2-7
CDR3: CSASRLANIPPYEQYF
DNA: TGCAGTGCTAGTCGGTTAGCCAACATCCCCCCCTACGAGCAGTACTTC

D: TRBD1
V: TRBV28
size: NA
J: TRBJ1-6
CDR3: CASSRSDRDNSPLHF
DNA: TGTGCCAGCAGCCGCTCGGACAGGGACAATTCACCCCTCCACTTT

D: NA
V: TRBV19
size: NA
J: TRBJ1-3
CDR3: CASSPSRDTIYF
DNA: TGTGCCAGTAGCCCCTCGAGGGACACCATATATTTT

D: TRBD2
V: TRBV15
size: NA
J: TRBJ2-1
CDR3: CATSTPGLASSYNEQFF
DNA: TGTGCCACCAGCACCCCCGGACTAGCGAGTTCCTACAATGAGCAGTTCTTC

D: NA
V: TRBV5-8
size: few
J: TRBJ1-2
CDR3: CASRFTGTYGYTF
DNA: TGTGCCAGCAGGTTCACAGGGACCTATGGCTACACCTTC

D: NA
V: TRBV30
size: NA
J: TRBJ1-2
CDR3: CAWGHYLQGQLYGYTF
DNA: TGTGCCTGGGGTCATTATTTGCAGGGGCAACTCTATGGCTACACCTTC

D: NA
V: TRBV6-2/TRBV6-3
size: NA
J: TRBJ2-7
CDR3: CASSYSRGGDEQYF
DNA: TGTGCCAGCAGTTACTCCAGGGGAGGGGACGAGCAGTACTTC

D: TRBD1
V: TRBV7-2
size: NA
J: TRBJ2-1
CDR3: CASSPSRDRVNNEQFF
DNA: TGTGCCAGCAGCCCATCTAGGGACAGGGTAAACAATGAGCAGTTCTTC

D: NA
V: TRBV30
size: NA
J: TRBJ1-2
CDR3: CAWSRQSYGYTF
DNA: TGTGCCTGGAGCCGCCAATCCTATGGCTACACCTTC

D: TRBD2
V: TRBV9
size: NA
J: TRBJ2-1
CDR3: CASSLTSGRDEQFF
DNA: TGTGCCAGCAGCCTGACTAGCGGGAGGGATGAGCAGTTCTTC

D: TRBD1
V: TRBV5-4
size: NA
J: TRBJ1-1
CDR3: CASSLDRGARTEAFF
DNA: TGTGCCAGCAGCTTGGACAGGGGTGCACGGACTGAAGCTTTCTTT

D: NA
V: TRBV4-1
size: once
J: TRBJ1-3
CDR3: CASSQPGMTSGNTIYF
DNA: TGCGCCAGCAGCCAACCTGGGATGACCTCTGGAAACACCATATATTTT

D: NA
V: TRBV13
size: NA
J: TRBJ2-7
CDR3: CASSEGMGEQYF
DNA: TGTGCCAGCAGCGAGGGTATGGGCGAGCAGTACTTC

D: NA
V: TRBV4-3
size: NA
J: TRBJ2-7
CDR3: CASSQDRTDYEQYF
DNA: TGCGCCAGCAGCCAAGACCGGACAGACTACGAGCAGTACTTC

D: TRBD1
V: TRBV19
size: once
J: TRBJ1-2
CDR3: CATNPGQGAYGYTF
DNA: TGTGCCACTAATCCGGGACAGGGGGCATATGGCTACACCTTC

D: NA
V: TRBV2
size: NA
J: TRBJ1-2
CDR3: CASSEEVEGHPYGYTF
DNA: TGTGCCAGCAGTGAAGAAGTAGAGGGACACCCCTATGGCTACACCTTC

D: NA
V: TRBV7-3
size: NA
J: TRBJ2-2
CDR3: CASSLRAGREAGELFF
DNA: TGTGCCAGCAGCTTACGCGCGGGAAGGGAGGCCGGGGAGCTGTTTTTT

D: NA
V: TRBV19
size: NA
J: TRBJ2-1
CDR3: CASSPGTVQPWDEQFF
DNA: TGTGCCAGTAGTCCGGGGACCGTCCAGCCTTGGGATGAGCAGTTCTTC

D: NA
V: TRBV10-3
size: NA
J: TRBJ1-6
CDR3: CAITGTNNSPLHF
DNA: TGTGCCATCACGGGCACAAATAATTCACCCCTCCACTTT

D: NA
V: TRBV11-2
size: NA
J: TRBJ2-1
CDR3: CASSLRTGTHYNEQFF
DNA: TGTGCCAGCAGCTTACGAACCGGGACTCACTACAATGAGCAGTTCTTC

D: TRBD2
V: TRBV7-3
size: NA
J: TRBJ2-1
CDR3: CASSLAGDSYNEQFF
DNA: TGTGCCAGCAGCTTAGCGGGGGACTCCTACAATGAGCAGTTCTTC

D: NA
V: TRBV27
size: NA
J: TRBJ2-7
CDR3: CASSLYGRGVDEQYF
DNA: TGTGCCAGCAGTTTATACGGGAGAGGTGTTGACGAGCAGTACTTC

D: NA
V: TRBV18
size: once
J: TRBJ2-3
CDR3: CASSPTSQGTSTDTQYF
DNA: TGTGCCAGCTCACCTACGTCACAGGGCACGAGCACAGATACGCAGTATTTT

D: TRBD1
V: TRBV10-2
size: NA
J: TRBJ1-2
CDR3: CASRGTGNNGYTF
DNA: TGCGCCAGCAGGGGGACAGGGAATAATGGCTACACCTTC

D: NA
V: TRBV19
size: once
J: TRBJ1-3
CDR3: CASSIYFGGSGNTIYF
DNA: TGTGCCAGTAGTATCTACTTTGGGGGCTCTGGAAACACCATATATTTT

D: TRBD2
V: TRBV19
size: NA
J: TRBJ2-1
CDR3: CASSIAGGSYNEQFF
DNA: TGTGCCAGTAGTATAGCGGGGGGCTCCTACAATGAGCAGTTCTTC

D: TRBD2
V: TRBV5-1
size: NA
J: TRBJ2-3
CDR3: CASSPLAGGSTDTQYF
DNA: TGCGCCAGCAGCCCATTAGCGGGGGGTAGCACAGATACGCAGTATTTT

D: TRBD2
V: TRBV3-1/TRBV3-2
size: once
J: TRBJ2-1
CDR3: CASSQSRTSVTYNEQFF
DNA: TGTGCCAGCAGCCAGAGTAGGACTAGCGTAACCTACAATGAGCAGTTCTTC

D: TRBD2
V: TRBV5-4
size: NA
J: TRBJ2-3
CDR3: CASSNGLAGTTDTQYF
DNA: TGTGCCAGCAGCAACGGACTAGCGGGCACCACAGATACGCAGTATTTT

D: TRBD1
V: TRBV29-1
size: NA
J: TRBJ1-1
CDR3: CSVGLGGISTEAFF
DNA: TGCAGCGTGGGACTAGGGGGCATATCTACTGAAGCTTTCTTT

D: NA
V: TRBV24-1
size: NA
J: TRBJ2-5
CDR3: CATSDFRGETQYF
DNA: TGTGCCACCAGTGATTTCAGGGGCGAGACCCAGTACTTC

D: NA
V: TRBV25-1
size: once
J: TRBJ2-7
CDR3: CASSARGPSSYEQYF
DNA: TGTGCCAGCAGCGCCAGGGGCCCGAGCTCCTACGAGCAGTACTTC

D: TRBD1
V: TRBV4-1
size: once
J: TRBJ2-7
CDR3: CASSHFWDRGNEQYF
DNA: TGCGCCAGCAGCCACTTCTGGGACAGGGGCAACGAGCAGTACTTC

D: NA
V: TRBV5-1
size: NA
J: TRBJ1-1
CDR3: CASSLFTGRTEAFF
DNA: TGCGCCAGCAGCTTATTTACAGGGAGGACTGAAGCTTTCTTT

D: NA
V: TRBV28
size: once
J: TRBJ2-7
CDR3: CASSLGTFYEQYF
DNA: TGTGCCAGCAGTTTGGGGACATTCTACGAGCAGTACTTC

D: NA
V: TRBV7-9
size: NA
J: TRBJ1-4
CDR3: CASSPTPGRGPLGEKLFF
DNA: TGTGCCAGCAGCCCTACACCCGGCAGAGGGCCACTGGGTGAAAAACTGTTTTTT

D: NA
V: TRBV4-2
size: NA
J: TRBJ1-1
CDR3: CASSQTVNTEAFF
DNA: TGTGCCAGCAGCCAAACAGTGAACACTGAAGCTTTCTTT

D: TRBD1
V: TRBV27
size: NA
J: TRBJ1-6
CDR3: CASRDRGSYNSPLHF
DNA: TGTGCCAGCAGGGACAGGGGATCATATAATTCACCCCTCCACTTT

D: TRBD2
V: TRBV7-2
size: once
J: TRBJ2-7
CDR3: CASSQGLAGEIGLSYEQYF
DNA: TGTGCCAGCAGCCAGGGGCTAGCGGGAGAGATAGGCTTGTCCTACGAGCAGTACTTC

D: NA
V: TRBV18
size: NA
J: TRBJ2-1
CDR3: CASRGAQYNEQFF
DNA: TGTGCCAGCAGGGGGGCGCAGTACAATGAGCAGTTCTTC

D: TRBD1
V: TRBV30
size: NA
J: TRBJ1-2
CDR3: CAWTPHRDRSKVYYGYTF
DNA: TGTGCCTGGACCCCCCACCGGGACAGGTCTAAGGTTTACTATGGCTACACCTTC

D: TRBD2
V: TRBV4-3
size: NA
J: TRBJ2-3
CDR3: CASSQDRLAGVLDTQYF
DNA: TGCGCCAGCAGCCAAGATCGACTAGCGGGAGTTCTGGATACGCAGTATTTT

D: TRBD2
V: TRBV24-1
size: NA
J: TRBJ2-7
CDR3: CATSESGTSGNYEQYF
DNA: TGTGCCACCAGTGAGTCCGGGACTAGCGGGAACTACGAGCAGTACTTC

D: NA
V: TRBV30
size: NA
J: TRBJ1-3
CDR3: CAWSRPMGYFF
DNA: TGTGCCTGGAGTAGACCCATGGGTTATTTTTTT

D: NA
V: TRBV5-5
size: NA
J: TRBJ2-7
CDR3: CASSADSGSSYEQYF
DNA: TGTGCCAGCAGCGCGGATAGCGGCAGCTCCTACGAGCAGTACTTC

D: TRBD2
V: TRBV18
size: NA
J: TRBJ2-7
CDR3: CASSPPSGRYEQYF
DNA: TGTGCCAGCTCACCACCTAGCGGGAGGTACGAGCAGTACTTC

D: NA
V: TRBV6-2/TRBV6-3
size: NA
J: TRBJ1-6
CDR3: CASSPVYPPLHF
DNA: TGTGCCAGCAGTCCGGTTTACCCACCCCTCCACTTT

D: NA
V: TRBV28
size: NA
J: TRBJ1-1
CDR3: CASMQGATEAFF
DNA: TGTGCCAGCATGCAGGGAGCCACTGAAGCTTTCTTT

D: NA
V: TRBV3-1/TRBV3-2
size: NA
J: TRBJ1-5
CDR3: CASSQGRWVKQPQHF
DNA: TGTGCCAGCAGCCAAGGTAGATGGGTGAAGCAGCCCCAGCATTTT

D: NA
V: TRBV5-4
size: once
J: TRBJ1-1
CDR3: CASSSTDTQNTEAFF
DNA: TGTGCCAGCAGCTCTACAGACACCCAGAACACTGAAGCTTTCTTT